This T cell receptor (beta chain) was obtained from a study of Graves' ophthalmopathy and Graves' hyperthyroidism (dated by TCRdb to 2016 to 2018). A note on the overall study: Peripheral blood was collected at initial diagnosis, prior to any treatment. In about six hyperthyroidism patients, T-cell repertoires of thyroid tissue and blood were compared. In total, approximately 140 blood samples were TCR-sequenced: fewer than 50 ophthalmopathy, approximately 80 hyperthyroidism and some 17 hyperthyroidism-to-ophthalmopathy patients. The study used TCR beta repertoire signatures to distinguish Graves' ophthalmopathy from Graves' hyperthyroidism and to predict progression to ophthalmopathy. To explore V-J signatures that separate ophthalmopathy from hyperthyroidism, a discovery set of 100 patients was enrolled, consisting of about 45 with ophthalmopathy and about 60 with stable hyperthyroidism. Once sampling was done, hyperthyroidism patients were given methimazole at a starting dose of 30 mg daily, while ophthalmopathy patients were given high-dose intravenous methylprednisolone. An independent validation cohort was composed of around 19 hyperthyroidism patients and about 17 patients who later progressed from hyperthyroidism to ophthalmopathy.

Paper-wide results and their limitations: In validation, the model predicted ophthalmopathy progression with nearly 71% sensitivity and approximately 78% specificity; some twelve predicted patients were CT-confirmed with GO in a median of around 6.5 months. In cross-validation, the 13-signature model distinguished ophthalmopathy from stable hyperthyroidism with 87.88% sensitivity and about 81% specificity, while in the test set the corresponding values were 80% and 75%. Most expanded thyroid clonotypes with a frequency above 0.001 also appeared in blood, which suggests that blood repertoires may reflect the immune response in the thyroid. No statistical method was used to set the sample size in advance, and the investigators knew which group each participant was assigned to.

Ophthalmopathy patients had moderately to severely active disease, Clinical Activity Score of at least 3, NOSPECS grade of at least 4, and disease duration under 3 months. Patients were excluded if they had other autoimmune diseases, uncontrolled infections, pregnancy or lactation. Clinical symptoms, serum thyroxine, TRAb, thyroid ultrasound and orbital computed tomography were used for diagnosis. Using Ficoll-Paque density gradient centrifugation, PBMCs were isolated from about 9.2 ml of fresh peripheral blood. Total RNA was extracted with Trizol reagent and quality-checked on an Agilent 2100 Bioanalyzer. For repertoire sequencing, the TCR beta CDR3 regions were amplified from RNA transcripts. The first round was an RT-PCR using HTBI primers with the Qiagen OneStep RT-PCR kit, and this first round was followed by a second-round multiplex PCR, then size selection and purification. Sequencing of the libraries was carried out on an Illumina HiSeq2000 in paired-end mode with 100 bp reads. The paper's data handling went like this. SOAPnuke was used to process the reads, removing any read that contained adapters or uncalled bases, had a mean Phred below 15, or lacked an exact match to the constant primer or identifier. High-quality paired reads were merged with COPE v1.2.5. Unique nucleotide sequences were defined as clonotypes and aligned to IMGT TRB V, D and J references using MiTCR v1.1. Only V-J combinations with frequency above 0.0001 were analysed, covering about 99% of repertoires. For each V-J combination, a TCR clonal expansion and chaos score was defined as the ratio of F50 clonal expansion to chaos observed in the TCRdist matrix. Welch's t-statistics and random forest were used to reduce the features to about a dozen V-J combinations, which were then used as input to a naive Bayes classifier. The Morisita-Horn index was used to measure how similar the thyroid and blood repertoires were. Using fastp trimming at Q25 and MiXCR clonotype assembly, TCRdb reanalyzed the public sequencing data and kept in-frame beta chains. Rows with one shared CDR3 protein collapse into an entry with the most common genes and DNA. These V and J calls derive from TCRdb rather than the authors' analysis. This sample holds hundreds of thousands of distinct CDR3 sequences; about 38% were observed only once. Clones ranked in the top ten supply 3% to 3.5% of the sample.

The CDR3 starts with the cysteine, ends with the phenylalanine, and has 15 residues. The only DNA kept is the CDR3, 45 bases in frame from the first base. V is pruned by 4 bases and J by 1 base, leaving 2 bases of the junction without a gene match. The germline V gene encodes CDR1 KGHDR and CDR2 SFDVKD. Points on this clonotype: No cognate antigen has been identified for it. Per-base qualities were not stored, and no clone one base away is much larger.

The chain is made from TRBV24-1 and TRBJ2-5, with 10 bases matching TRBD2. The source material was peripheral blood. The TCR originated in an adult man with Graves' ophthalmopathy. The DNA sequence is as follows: TGTGCCACCAGTGAACGGACTAGCGGCCAAGAGACCCAGTACTTC. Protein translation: CATSERTSGQETQYF.